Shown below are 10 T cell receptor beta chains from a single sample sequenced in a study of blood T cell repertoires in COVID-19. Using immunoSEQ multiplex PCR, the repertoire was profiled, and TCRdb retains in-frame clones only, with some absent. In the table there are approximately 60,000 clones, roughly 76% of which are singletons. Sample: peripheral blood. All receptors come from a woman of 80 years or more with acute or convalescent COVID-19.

CDR3 nucleotides: TGTGCCAGCAGCCCCGAGAGGCGGCAGGGATACGAGCAGTACTTC. Translating gives CASSPERRQGYEQYF. This chain uses TRBV7-2 with TRBJ2-7, with D maybe TRBD1 (5 bases). Germline loops: CDR1 SGHTA, CDR2 FQGNSA. This CDR3 comprises 15 residues. Trimming shortened V by 5 bases and J by 4 bases, and 18 bases separated the two germline ends.

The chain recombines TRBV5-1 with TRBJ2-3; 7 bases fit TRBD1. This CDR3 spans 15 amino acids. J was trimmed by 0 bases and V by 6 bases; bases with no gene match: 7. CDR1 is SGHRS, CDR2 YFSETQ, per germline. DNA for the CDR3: TGCGCCAGCACCCGGACAGGAACTAGCACAGATACGCAGTATTTT. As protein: CASTRTGTSTDTQYF.

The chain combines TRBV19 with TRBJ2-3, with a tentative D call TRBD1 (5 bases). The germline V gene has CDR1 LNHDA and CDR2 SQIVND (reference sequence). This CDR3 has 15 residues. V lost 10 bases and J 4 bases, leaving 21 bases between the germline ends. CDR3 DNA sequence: TGTGCCAACCGAGCTTCGGCCCCCAGGGCAGATACGCAGTATTTT. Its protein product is CANRASAPRADTQYF.

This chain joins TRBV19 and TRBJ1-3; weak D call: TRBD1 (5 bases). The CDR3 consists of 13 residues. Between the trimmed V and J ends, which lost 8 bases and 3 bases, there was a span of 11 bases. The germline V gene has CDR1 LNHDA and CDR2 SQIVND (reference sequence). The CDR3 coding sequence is TGTGCCAGTCGCCAGGGAATTGGAAACACCATATATTTT. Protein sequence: CASRQGIGNTIYF. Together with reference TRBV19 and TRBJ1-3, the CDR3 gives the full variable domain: DGGITQSPKYLFRKEGQNVTLSCEQNLNHDAMYWYRQDPGQGLRLIYYSQIVNDFQKGDIAEGYSVSREKKESFPLTVTSAQKNPTAFYLCASRQGIGNTIYFGEGSWLTVV.

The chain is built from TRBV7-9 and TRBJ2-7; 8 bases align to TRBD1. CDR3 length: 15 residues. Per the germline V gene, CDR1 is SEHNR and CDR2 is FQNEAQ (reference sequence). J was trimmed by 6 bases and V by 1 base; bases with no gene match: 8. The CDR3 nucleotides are TGTGCCAGCAGCTTAGAGGCAGGGGGCTCTATCGAGCAGTACTTC. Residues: CASSLEAGGSIEQYF. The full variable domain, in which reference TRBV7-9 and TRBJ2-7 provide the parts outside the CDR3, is DTGVSQNPRHKITKRGQNVTFRCDPISEHNRLYWYRQTLGQGPEFLTYFQNEAQLEKSRLLSDRFSAERPKGSFSTLEIQRTEQGDSAMYLCASSLEAGGSIEQYFGPGTRLTVT.

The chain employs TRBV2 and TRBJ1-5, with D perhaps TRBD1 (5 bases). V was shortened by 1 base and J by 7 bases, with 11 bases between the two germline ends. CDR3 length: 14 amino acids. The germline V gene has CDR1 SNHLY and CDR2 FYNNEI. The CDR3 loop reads CASSEVTVRQPQHF. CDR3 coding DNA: TGTGCCAGCAGTGAAGTGACAGTTCGCCAGCCCCAGCATTTT.

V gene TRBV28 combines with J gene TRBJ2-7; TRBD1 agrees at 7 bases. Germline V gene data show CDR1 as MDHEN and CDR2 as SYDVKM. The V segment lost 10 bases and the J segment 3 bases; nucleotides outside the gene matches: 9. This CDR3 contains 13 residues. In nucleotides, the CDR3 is TGTGCCACAAACAGGGGTCTATTCTACGAGCAGTACTTC. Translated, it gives CATNRGLFYEQYF.

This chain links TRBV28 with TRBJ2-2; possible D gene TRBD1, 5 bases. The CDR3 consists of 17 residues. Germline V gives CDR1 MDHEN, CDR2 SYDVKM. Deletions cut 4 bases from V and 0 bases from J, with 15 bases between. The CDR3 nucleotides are TGTGCCAGCAGTTCCCCCTTTGGGGCAACGAACACCGGGGAGCTGTTTTTT. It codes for CASSSPFGATNTGELFF.

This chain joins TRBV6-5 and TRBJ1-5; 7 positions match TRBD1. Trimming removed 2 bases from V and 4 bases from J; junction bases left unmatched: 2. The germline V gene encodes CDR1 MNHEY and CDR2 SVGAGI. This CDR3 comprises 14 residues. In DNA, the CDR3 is TGTGCCAGCAGTTACGGCAGGGGGAATCAGCCCCAGCATTTT. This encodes CASSYGRGNQPQHF.

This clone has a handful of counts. The CDR3 spells CASSEWGTSGYTDTQYF. The DNA of the CDR3 is TGTGCCAGCAGTGAATGGGGGACTAGCGGGTACACAGATACGCAGTATTTT. The chain links TRBV25-1 to TRBJ2-3, with 12 bases aligning to TRBD2. There are 17 residues in the CDR3. The germline gives CDR1 MGHDK, CDR2 SYGVNS. J lost 2 bases, V lost 1 base, and 4 bases had no gene match.